This TCR beta chain was profiled in a study of response to subunit inactivated influenza vaccine. Study-wide findings and caveats: Authors suggested each seasonal influenza vaccination recruits few new T cells.

Each CDR3 protein gets one entry after TCRdb re-called the RT-PCR reads with MiXCR. Seen here are approximately 500,000 distinct CDR3 sequences, 10% to 15% observed once, and the top ten hold around 13%. In its sample, this clonotype was seen many times. Its antigen is unidentified. Trimming removed 1 base from V and 4 bases from J; junction bases left unmatched: 2. CDR3 length equals 16 residues. CDR1 and CDR2 from the germline V gene are LGHNA and YSLEER. Sequencing used PBMCs from blood, obtained roughly 46 days after vaccination. This receptor was identified in a middle-aged man who received an inactivated influenza vaccine. The chain carries TRBV4-3 and TRBJ2-2; 11 bases fit TRBD1. CDR3 in amino acids: CASSQAGTGGTGELFF. Here the CDR3 DNA reads TGCGCCAGCAGCCAAGCCGGGACAGGGGGCACCGGGGAGCTGTTTTTT.